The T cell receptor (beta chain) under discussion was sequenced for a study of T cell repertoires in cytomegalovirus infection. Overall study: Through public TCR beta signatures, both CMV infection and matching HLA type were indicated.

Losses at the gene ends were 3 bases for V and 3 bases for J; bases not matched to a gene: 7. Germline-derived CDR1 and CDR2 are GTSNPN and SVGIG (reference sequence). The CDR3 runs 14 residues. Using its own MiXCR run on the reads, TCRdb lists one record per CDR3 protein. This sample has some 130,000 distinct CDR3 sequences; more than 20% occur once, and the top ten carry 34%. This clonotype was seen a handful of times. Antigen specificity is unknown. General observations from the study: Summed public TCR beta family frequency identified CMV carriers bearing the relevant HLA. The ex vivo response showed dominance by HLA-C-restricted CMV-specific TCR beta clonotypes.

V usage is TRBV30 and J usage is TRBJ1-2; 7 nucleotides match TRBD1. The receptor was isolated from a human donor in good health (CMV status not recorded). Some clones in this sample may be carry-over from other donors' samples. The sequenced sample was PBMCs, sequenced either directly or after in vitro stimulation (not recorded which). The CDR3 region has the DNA TGTGCCTGGAGGGGTGGACAGGCGGACTATGGCTACACCTTC. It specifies CAWRGGQADYGYTF.